One sample yielded the 20 T cell receptor beta chains listed below, sequenced in a study of blood T cell repertoires in COVID-19. Produced via immunoSEQ multiplex PCR; TCRdb's table is partial and in-frame only. This sample has about 120,000 clones, with 76% found just once. The specimen was peripheral blood. All receptors come from a woman older than 75 with acute or convalescent COVID-19.

This clone came up a few times. The CDR3 loop is CASSLTRGGSYNEQFF. The CDR3 region has the DNA TGTGCCAGCAGCTTGACTAGGGGGGGCTCCTACAATGAGCAGTTCTTC. The V call is TRBV7-6, the J call TRBJ2-1; a possible D gene is TRBD2 (7 bases). The CDR3 has 16 amino acids. V dropped 3 bases and J dropped 0 bases, with 12 bases sitting between them. The V gene's germline CDR1 is SGHVS and CDR2 FNYEAQ.

The CDR3, as DNA: TGTGCCAGCAGTTTATCGGACAGGCTCAGCACTTATACGCAGTATTTT. This encodes CASSLSDRLSTYTQYF. The rearrangement uses TRBV27 and TRBJ2-3, with 7 bases identical to TRBD1. The CDR3 length is 16 residues. The J segment lost 7 bases and the V segment lost 0 bases, leaving 10 bases of the junction unmatched. CDR1 and CDR2 from the germline V gene are MNHEY and SMNVEV (reference sequence).

The V gene is TRBV3-1 (or the pseudogene TRBV3-2), the J gene TRBJ2-7, with 8 bases identical to TRBD1. The CDR3 has 16 amino acids. Trimming cost V 4 bases and J 4 bases; bases outside gene matches: 12. Germline-derived CDR1 and CDR2 are LGHDT and YNNKEL (reference sequence). This CDR3 is CASSPKRGTGQYEQYF. The CDR3 DNA reads TGTGCCAGCAGCCCTAAGAGGGGGACAGGCCAGTACGAGCAGTACTTC.

V usage is TRBV4-1 and J usage is TRBJ2-7, with 11 positions matching TRBD1. CDR1 is MGHRA and CDR2 is YSYEKL in the germline V gene. V was clipped by 4 bases and J by 7 bases; unmatched bases: 9. The CDR3 is made up of 15 amino acids. CDR3 DNA: TGCGCCAGCAGCCTTTCTGGACAGGGGGCTAGTGAGCAGTACTTC. It is translated as CASSLSGQGASEQYF.

The V gene is TRBV12-5, the J gene TRBJ1-1; D perhaps matches TRBD1 (5 bases). The V gene's germline CDR1 is LGHNT and CDR2 FRNRAP. The CDR3 consists of 13 residues. Between the trimmed V and J ends, which lost 3 bases and 2 bases, there was a span of 7 bases. DNA of the CDR3: TGTGCTAGTGGTTTCGGGACTAACACTGAAGCTTTCTTT. It encodes CASGFGTNTEAFF.

J is TRBJ1-5 and V is TRBV2; 8 bases align to TRBD1. V trimming: 8 bases; J trimming: 6 bases; junction bases outside the gene matches: 9. This CDR3 comprises 14 residues. Germline CDR1 reads SNHLY; CDR2 reads FYNNEI. CDR3 sequence: CASGAPGGGQPQHF. DNA of the CDR3: TGTGCCAGCGGGGCCCCAGGGGGCGGTCAGCCCCAGCATTTT.

V is TRBV21-1 and J is TRBJ1-4; TRBD1 reflects the table's D call only, with no check against the DNA. TRBV21-1 is tagged as a pseudogene. This CDR3 region has 19 residues. The CDR3 spells CASSKPGRQGKATNEKLFF. CDR3 in DNA: TGTGCCAGCAGCAAACCTGGGCGACAGGGGAAGGCAACTAATGAAAAACTGTTTTTT.

This clone occurred once. This chain uses TRBV6-2 or TRBV6-3 with TRBJ2-7, with D hard to call. Trimming stripped 5 bases from V and 5 bases from J, with 13 bases between. Germline-derived CDR1 and CDR2 are MNHEY and SVGEGT. The CDR3 is made up of 13 amino acids. DNA for the CDR3: TGTGCCAGCAGTGGCGGCCCCTTGCACGAGCAGTACTTC. Translated: CASSGGPLHEQYF.

This chain uses TRBV12-3 or TRBV12-4 with TRBJ1-2, with no clear D. The CDR3 covers 13 residues. The V end was cut by 3 bases, the J end by 3 bases, with 8 bases between. This CDR3 is CASSFERHYGYTF. CDR3 sequence (DNA): TGTGCCAGCAGTTTTGAGAGGCACTATGGCTACACCTTC.

In DNA form, the CDR3 reads TGTGCCAGCAGCCTAATGCTAAGCGGGAGGACCGATACGCAGTATTTT. This sequence encodes CASSLMLSGRTDTQYF. This sequence joins TRBV11-2 and TRBJ2-3; 9 bases agree with TRBD2. CDR3 length equals 16 residues. From germline, CDR1 is SGHAT and CDR2 FQNNGV. Germline trimming cut 5 bases from V and 6 bases from J; bases unmatched to any gene: 12.

This clone appeared a few times. The rearrangement links TRBV11-2 to TRBJ2-7; no clear D gene. V was clipped by 6 bases and J by 2 bases, with 14 bases between them. CDR1 is SGHAT and CDR2 is FQNNGV in the germline V gene. CDR3 length equals 14 residues. The chain's CDR3 is CASSPQTGTYEQYF. The CDR3 nucleotides are TGTGCCAGCAGTCCCCAGACTGGCACCTACGAGCAGTACTTC. The whole variable domain, remainder taken from reference TRBV11-2 and TRBJ2-7, is EAGVAQSPRYKIIEKRQSVAFWCNPISGHATLYWYQQILGQGPKLLIQFQNNGVVDDSQLPKDRFSAERLKGVDSTLKIQPAKLEDSAVYLCASSPQTGTYEQYFGPGTRLTVT.

This clone has more than one count but fewer than ten. This chain uses TRBV7-9 with TRBJ2-5; a weak D match, TRBD2 (7 bases). Germline values: CDR1 SEHNR, CDR2 FQNEAQ (reference sequence). V lost 11 bases to trimming and J lost 3 bases, with 13 bases between them. This CDR3 has 12 amino acids. This CDR3 reads CAGRGAEETQYF. In nucleotides, the CDR3 is TGTGCCGGGAGGGGGGCGGAAGAGACCCAGTACTTC.

This clone was counted only a few times. This rearrangement joins TRBV10-3 to TRBJ1-4; possibly TRBD1 for D (5 bases). Germline CDR1 reads ENHRY; CDR2 reads SYGVKD. This CDR3 has 15 residues. V was pared by 8 bases and J by 0 bases, with 13 bases between. This chain's CDR3 is CAISTGTATNEKLFF. CDR3 in DNA: TGTGCCATCTCAACAGGAACTGCAACTAATGAAAAACTGTTTTTT.

In its sample, this clone was seen a few times. This chain joins TRBV10-2 and TRBJ1-5; D is unclear. The V end lost 0 bases, the J end lost 0 bases, and 9 bases lay between the germline ends. The CDR3 extends over 16 amino acids. Germline V gene sequence: CDR1 WSHSY, CDR2 SAAADI. CDR3 coding DNA: TGCGCCAGCAGTGAGTCGCCGGGGAATAGCAATCAGCCCCAGCATTTT. It is translated as CASSESPGNSNQPQHF.

The chain carries TRBV28 and TRBJ2-7; D might be TRBD2 (6 bases). V lost 4 bases, J lost 3 bases, and 13 bases lay in between. CDR1 and CDR2 from the germline V gene are MDHEN and SYDVKM. The CDR3 runs 14 residues. The CDR3 DNA reads TGTGCCAGCAGTTCCAATGCGGGACTCTACGAGCAGTACTTC. This translates into CASSSNAGLYEQYF.

The genes are TRBV5-1 and TRBJ2-7; TRBD1 matches at 7 bases. This CDR3 region has 14 residues. The germline V gene encodes CDR1 SGHRS and CDR2 YFSETQ. After removal of 0 bases from V and 3 bases from J, the junction contained 3 bases not matched to a gene. Written as DNA, the CDR3 is TGCGCCAGCAGCTTGGAGGGGGCAAGCTACGAGCAGTACTTC. It codes for CASSLEGASYEQYF.

The CDR3 sequence: CASSRGVSGDNEQFF. CDR3 sequence (DNA): TGTGCCAGCAGCAGGGGGGTTAGCGGGGACAATGAGCAGTTCTTC. The V and J genes are TRBV3-1 (or the pseudogene TRBV3-2) and TRBJ2-1; 8 bases agree with TRBD2. Trimming took 5 bases from V and 5 from J; bases not matched to a gene: 8. Germline V gene data show CDR1 as LGHDT and CDR2 as YNNKEL (reference sequence). This CDR3 is built from 15 residues.

This chain joins TRBV18 and TRBJ1-2; 9 nucleotides line up with TRBD1. CDR1 is KGHSH and CDR2 is LQKENI in the germline V gene. The CDR3 totals 13 residues. Losses at the gene ends were 3 bases for V and 5 bases for J; bases not matched to a gene: 1. CDR3 nucleotides: TGTGCCAGCTCACCGGGACAGGGTTATGGCTACACCTTC. Its protein is CASSPGQGYGYTF. Combining the CDR3 with reference TRBV18 and TRBJ1-2 gives the whole variable domain NAGVMQNPRHLVRRRGQEARLRCSPMKGHSHVYWYRQLPEEGLKFMVYLQKENIIDESGMPKERFSAEFPKEGPSILRIQQVVRGDSAAYFCASSPGQGYGYTFGSGTRLTVV.

V gene TRBV12-3 or TRBV12-4 combines with J gene TRBJ1-1, with a weak D call TRBD1 (6 bases). V was clipped by 6 bases and J by 10 bases, with 15 bases between them. The length of the CDR3 is 12 residues. CDR3 in DNA: TGTGCCAGCAGGCTACAGGGTCGGGCAGCTTTCTTT. Its translation is CASRLQGRAAFF.

This sequence joins TRBV7-9 and TRBJ2-5, with 13 positions matching TRBD2. Germline V lookup: CDR1 SEHNR, CDR2 FQNEAQ (reference sequence). The CDR3 runs 15 residues. J lost 7 bases, V lost 7 bases, and 9 bases had no gene match. The CDR3 DNA reads TGTGCCAGCAACAAACTAGCGGGGGGGCCGGGGACCCAGTACTTC. Translation gives CASNKLAGGPGTQYF.